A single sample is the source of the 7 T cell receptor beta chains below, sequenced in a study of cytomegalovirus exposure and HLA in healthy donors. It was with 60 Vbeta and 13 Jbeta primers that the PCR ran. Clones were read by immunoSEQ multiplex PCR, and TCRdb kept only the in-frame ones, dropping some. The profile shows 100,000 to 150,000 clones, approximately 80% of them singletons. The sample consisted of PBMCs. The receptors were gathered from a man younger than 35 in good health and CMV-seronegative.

The CDR3 region has the DNA TGTGCCAGCTCACCCGGACAGATCAATCAGCCCCAGCATTTT. Amino acids: CASSPGQINQPQHF. This sequence joins TRBV18 and TRBJ1-5; tentatively, D is TRBD1 (6 bases). The CDR3 extends over 14 amino acids. The V and J ends lost 3 bases and 3 bases respectively, with 9 bases between them. Germline V gene data show CDR1 as KGHSH and CDR2 as LQKENI.

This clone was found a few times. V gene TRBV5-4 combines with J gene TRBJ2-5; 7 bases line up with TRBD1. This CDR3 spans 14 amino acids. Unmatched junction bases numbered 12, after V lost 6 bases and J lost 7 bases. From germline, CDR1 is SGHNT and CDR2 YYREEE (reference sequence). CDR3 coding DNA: TGTGCCAGCACTCGGGCCGAGTCAGGGGGGACCCAGTACTTC. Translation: CASTRAESGGTQYF.

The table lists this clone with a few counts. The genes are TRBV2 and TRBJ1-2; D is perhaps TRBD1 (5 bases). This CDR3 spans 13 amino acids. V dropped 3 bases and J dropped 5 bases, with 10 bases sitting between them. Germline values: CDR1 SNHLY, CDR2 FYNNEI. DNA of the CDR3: TGTGCCAGCAGTGATGGACGGACATATGGCTACACCTTC. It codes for CASSDGRTYGYTF.

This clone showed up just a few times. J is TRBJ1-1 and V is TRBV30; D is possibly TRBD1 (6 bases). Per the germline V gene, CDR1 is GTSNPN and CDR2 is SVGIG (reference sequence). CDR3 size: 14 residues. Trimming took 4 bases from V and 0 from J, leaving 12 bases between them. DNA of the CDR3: TGTGCCTGGACAGGGGTTAGGATGAACACTGAAGCTTTCTTT. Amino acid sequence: CAWTGVRMNTEAFF.

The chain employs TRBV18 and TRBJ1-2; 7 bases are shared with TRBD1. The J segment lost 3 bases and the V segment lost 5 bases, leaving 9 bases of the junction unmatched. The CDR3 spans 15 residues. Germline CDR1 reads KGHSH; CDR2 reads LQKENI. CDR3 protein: CASSAPGTEHYGYTF. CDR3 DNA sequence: TGTGCCAGCTCAGCCCCCGGGACAGAGCACTATGGCTACACCTTC.

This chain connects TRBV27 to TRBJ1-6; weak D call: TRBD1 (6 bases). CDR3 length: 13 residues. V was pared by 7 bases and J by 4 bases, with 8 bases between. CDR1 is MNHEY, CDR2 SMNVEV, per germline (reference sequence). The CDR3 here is CASMRGYNSPLHF. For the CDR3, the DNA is TGTGCCAGCATGAGGGGGTATAATTCACCCCTCCACTTT.

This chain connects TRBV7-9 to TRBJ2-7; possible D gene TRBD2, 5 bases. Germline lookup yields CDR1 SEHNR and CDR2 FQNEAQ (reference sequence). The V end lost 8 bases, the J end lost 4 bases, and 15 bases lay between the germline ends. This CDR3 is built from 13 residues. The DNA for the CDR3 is TGTGCCAGCTCGGCGGGTGGCAAGTACGAGCAGTACTTC. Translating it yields CASSAGGKYEQYF.